This is a list of T cell receptor beta chains from one sample in a study of blood T cell repertoires in COVID-19. Here immunoSEQ multiplex PCR was the method, and the copy in TCRdb shows in-frame clones only, minus some. Of over 110,000 clones in the sample, 84% are singletons; the top ten hold under 4.5%. The sequencing input was PBMCs or T cells enriched from blood (not recorded which). The receptor source for this set is a man aged 50-60 years in a cohort exposed to, infected with or recovered from COVID-19 (not recorded which). CDR3s include the opening cysteine and the closing phenylalanine or tryptophan. Fields, in order: D gene, clone size, V gene, J gene, CDR3 DNA, CDR3 protein. The D gene is left open where the match is weak. The size field is filled for only some rows; it gives once, few, many or a size class.

>TRBD2|.|TRBV5-6|TRBJ2-2
TGTGCCAGCAGCTCCCCGGGACTAGCGGTCACCGGGGAGCTGTTTTTT
CASSSPGLAVTGELFF
>TRBD1|.|TRBV7-6|TRBJ1-1
TGTGCCAGCAGCTTTGGGACAGGGGTCACTGAAGCTTTCTTT
CASSFGTGVTEAFF
>.|.|TRBV30|TRBJ2-2
TGTGCCTGGGGCTATGGCGGGGAGCTGTTTTTT
CAWGYGGELFF
>.|.|TRBV7-2|TRBJ1-2
TGTGCCAGCAGCTTACTCGGGAGGTATGGCTACACCTTC
CASSLLGRYGYTF
>TRBD1|.|TRBV7-9|TRBJ2-7
TGTGCCAGCAGCCCTCGGACAGGAAACATCTACGAGCAGTACTTC
CASSPRTGNIYEQYF
>.|.|TRBV6-5|TRBJ1-6
TGTGCCAGCCAACAGGGCCCACCCCTCCACTTT
CASQQGPPLHF
>.|.|TRBV11-3|TRBJ2-2
TGTGCCAGCAGCTTCCGGAACACCGGGGAGCTGTTTTTT
CASSFRNTGELFF
>TRBD2|.|TRBV4-1|TRBJ2-5
TGCGCCAGCAGCCAAGTGGGGGGGTGGGTCCAAGAGACCCAGTACTTC
CASSQVGGWVQETQYF
>.|.|TRBV30|TRBJ1-1
TGTGCCTGGAGCTCCGACACTGAAGCTTTCTTT
CAWSSDTEAFF
>.|once|TRBV27|TRBJ1-2
TGTGCCAGCAGCCCCCGGGGGGGGGTCTATGGCTACACCTTC
CASSPRGGVYGYTF
>.|.|TRBV5-6|TRBJ2-3
TGTGCCAGCAGCTTGGCCCAGTACCCGGGACTTGGCCTCGATACGCAGTATTTT
CASSLAQYPGLGLDTQYF